The next 13 T cell receptor beta chains were all read from a single sample in a study of cytomegalovirus exposure and HLA in healthy donors. The PCR used 60 Vbeta and 13 Jbeta primers. Clones were read by immunoSEQ multiplex PCR, and TCRdb kept only the in-frame ones, dropping some. The sample consists of about 130,000 clones, 65% to 80% of them appearing once. Sequenced sample: PBMCs. Receptors were obtained from a woman in her 40s in good health and CMV-seropositive.

The J gene is TRBJ2-3, the V gene TRBV11-2; D is uncertain. V was shortened by 1 base and J by 5 bases, with 13 bases between the two germline ends. The length of the CDR3 is 15 residues. Germline V gene lookup returns CDR1 SGHAT and CDR2 FQNNGV. The CDR3 DNA sequence: TGTGCCAGCAGCTTAGGTTCCAATCTAGTAGATACGCAGTATTTT. Its protein is CASSLGSNLVDTQYF.

CDR3 bases: TGTGCCAGCAGTTACACGGGGGATGGCCAGCCCCAGCATTTT. Its translation: CASSYTGDGQPQHF. The gene calls are TRBV6-5 and TRBJ1-5, with D perhaps TRBD1 (5 bases). The V and J ends lost 2 bases and 7 bases respectively, with 12 bases between them. Germline CDR1 MNHEY, CDR2 SVGAGI. CDR3 size: 14 residues.

This clone was observed a few times. This chain connects TRBV6-6 to TRBJ2-5; unclear D gene. The CDR3 length is 16 residues. Germline assignment: CDR1 MNHNY and CDR2 SVGAGI (reference sequence). V dropped 4 bases and J dropped 1 base, with 16 bases sitting between them. The CDR3 bases are TGTGCCAGCAGTTTGAGAGTAGGCCGGAGCCAAGAGACCCAGTACTTC. It encodes CASSLRVGRSQETQYF.

In this sample, this clone turned up once. The chain has TRBV28 and TRBJ1-2; TRBD1 is a possible D gene (6 bases). Germline V gene sequence: CDR1 MDHEN, CDR2 SYDVKM. The CDR3 extends over 13 amino acids. V was pared by 5 bases and J by 8 bases, with 15 bases between. The CDR3 region is CASSEGGAWGYTF. The CDR3 coding sequence is TGTGCCAGCAGTGAGGGGGGGGCATGGGGCTACACCTTC.

The genes are TRBV5-1 and TRBJ2-2; 9 bases are a match to TRBD2. V lost 4 bases to trimming and J lost 0 bases; unmatched junction nucleotides: 7. The germline gives CDR1 SGHRS, CDR2 YFSETQ. The length of the CDR3 is 17 residues. This CDR3 is CASSNFASGTNTGELFF. CDR3 sequence (DNA): TGCGCCAGCAGCAACTTCGCTAGCGGGACGAACACCGGGGAGCTGTTTTTT.

This chain links TRBV2 with TRBJ2-3; D gene unclear. The CDR3 is 14 amino acids. From germline, CDR1 is SNHLY and CDR2 FYNNEI. V dropped 3 bases and J dropped 0 bases, with 7 bases sitting between them. CDR3 residues: CASSEETSTDTQYF. Here the CDR3 DNA reads TGTGCCAGCAGTGAGGAGACTAGCACAGATACGCAGTATTTT.

This clone has only one observation. This chain joins TRBV27 and TRBJ1-5, with D possibly matching TRBD1 (6 bases). The germline CDR1 and CDR2 sequences are MNHEY and SMNVEV (reference sequence). V was pared by 6 bases and J by 3 bases, with 15 bases between. This CDR3 is built from 15 residues. The CDR3 protein is CASSPIGGSNQPQHF. The CDR3 DNA sequence: TGTGCCAGCAGCCCTATAGGGGGATCCAATCAGCCCCAGCATTTT.

The sample holds a few counts of this clone. The chain recombines TRBV29-1 with TRBJ1-3; 8 positions agree with TRBD1. The CDR3 totals 14 residues. The V segment lost 6 bases and the J segment 0 bases; nucleotides outside the gene matches: 4. Germline lookup yields CDR1 SQVTM and CDR2 ANQGSEA. This CDR3 is CSVLGQGSGNTIYF. CDR3 DNA sequence: TGCAGCGTCCTTGGACAGGGCTCTGGAAACACCATATATTTT.

Remarks on this clone: One junction end disagrees with the germline gene, perhaps due to a read error. This chain joins TRBV2 and TRBJ1-4, with 12 bases that match TRBD1. CDR3 length equals 13 residues. Germline V gene data show CDR1 as SNHLY and CDR2 as FYNNEI. In DNA, the CDR3 is TGTGCCAGCAGTGTCATCAGGGACAGGGGGCGAGTTTTT. Its translation: CASSVIRDRGRVF.

V and J are TRBV29-1 and TRBJ2-5, with no clear D. The end of the DNA is better explained by TRBJ2-7, so the J call may be wrong. The CDR3 loop spans 14 amino acids. From germline, CDR1 is SQVTM and CDR2 ANQGSEA. In DNA form, the CDR3 reads TGCAGCGTTGAGAGCCCGTCGAGCTCCTACGAGCAGTACTTC. This sequence encodes CSVESPSSSYEQYF.

The rearrangement joins TRBV15 to TRBJ2-7, with a possible D match to TRBD2 (6 bases). Germline assignment: CDR1 LNHNV and CDR2 YYDKDF (reference sequence). V lost 1 base and J 6 bases, leaving 10 bases between the germline ends. The CDR3 contains 13 residues. This chain's CDR3 is CATSRGLASEQYF. The CDR3 coding sequence is TGTGCCACCAGCAGAGGGCTAGCGAGCGAGCAGTACTTC.

The chain combines TRBV7-3 with TRBJ2-7, with D hard to call. CDR1 and CDR2 from the germline V gene are SGHTA and FQGTGA. V lost 0 bases, J lost 5 bases, and 8 bases lay in between. This CDR3 contains 13 residues. The CDR3 DNA sequence: TGTGCCAGCAGCTTAACGAACGAGGACGAGCAGTACTTC. Translating gives CASSLTNEDEQYF.

The rearrangement joins TRBV5-6 to TRBJ2-1, with TRBD2 matching 11 bases. The CDR3 length is 14 residues. The V and J ends lost 3 bases and 7 bases, in that order; junction bases with no gene match: 3. The germline V gene has CDR1 SGHDT and CDR2 YYEEEE. Here the CDR3 reads CASSSTSGSNEQFF. The DNA for the CDR3 is TGTGCCAGCAGCTCAACTAGCGGGAGTAATGAGCAGTTCTTC.